Listed below are T cell receptor beta chains from one sample, sequenced in a study of regulatory T cells in long-lasting Graves disease. MiXCR, applied by TCRdb to the multiplex PCR reads, yields one record per CDR3 protein. This sample has fewer than 550,000 distinct CDR3 sequences, with 16% found just once. The sample was also reused in another study, on T cells in Graves' hyperthyroidism and ophthalmopathy.

This material consisted of peripheral blood mononuclear cells (PBMCs), taken at new diagnosis, from a patient treated with antithyroid drugs. The receptors derive from a woman aged 35 to 59 with Graves disease. The CDR3 runs from the conserved cysteine through the conserved F or W. Each record gives: CDR3 length, clone size, J gene, V gene, D gene, CDR3 protein, CDR3 DNA. A D gene is named only where the DNA matches it firmly. Clone size is shown for a subset of rows, as once, few, many or a class of expanded clone.

14	.	TRBJ1-5	TRBV6-4	.	CASMRGGGNQPQHF	TGTGCCAGCATGAGGGGTGGCGGAAATCAGCCCCAGCATTTT
14	many	TRBJ1-4	TRBV2	TRBD1	CASSETGGLEKLFF	TGTGCCAGCAGCGAAACAGGGGGCTTAGAAAAACTGTTTTTT
16	.	TRBJ2-1	TRBV7-8	.	CASGLFPLGDSHEQFF	TGTGCCAGCGGCTTATTCCCCTTAGGTGACAGCCATGAGCAGTTCTTC
16	many	TRBJ1-6	TRBV5-5	.	CASSLRESSYNSPLHF	TGTGCCAGCAGCTTGCGGGAAAGCTCCTATAATTCACCCCTCCACTTT
16	.	TRBJ2-3	TRBV2	TRBD2	CASKTTSGGAPDTQYF	TGTGCCAGCAAAACGACTAGCGGGGGGGCCCCAGATACGCAGTATTTT
14	many	TRBJ1-1	TRBV19	.	CASSMRGTPTEAFF	TGTGCCAGTAGTATGAGGGGGACACCGACTGAAGCTTTCTTT
16	many	TRBJ1-1	TRBV4-1	TRBD1	CASSRGQGAVNTEAFF	TGCGCCAGCAGCCGCGGACAGGGGGCCGTGAACACTGAAGCTTTCTTT
14	.	TRBJ2-3	TRBV20-1	.	CSAPLDRGRDTQYF	TGCAGTGCTCCCCTAGACCGGGGGAGAGATACGCAGTATTTT
15	many	TRBJ2-6	TRBV2	.	CASRARTAGANVLTF	TGTGCCAGCAGGGCTAGGACAGCTGGGGCCAACGTCCTGACTTTC
14	.	TRBJ2-7	TRBV5-1	TRBD1	CANSTRQGVYEQYF	TGCGCCAACAGCACCCGACAGGGGGTCTACGAGCAGTACTTC
16	many	TRBJ1-2	TRBV7-8	.	CASSLNGQLEFYGYTF	TGTGCCAGCAGTCTTAACGGACAGTTGGAGTTCTATGGCTACACCTTC
16	few	TRBJ2-2	TRBV18	TRBD1	CASSPNTGGSTGELFF	TGTGCCAGCTCACCAAATACAGGGGGCTCCACCGGGGAGCTGTTTTTT
12	.	TRBJ1-4	TRBV10-2	.	CASRDPNEKLFF	TGCGCCAGCAGGGACCCAAATGAAAAACTGTTTTTT
14	.	TRBJ1-2	TRBV3-1	.	CASSQEIGGYGYTF	TGTGCCAGCAGCCAAGAAATAGGGGGATATGGCTACACCTTC
11	many	TRBJ2-1	TRBV20-1	.	CSAPQRNEQFF	TGCAGTGCTCCCCAACGCAATGAGCAGTTCTTC
16	.	TRBJ2-4	TRBV14	.	CASSQGRVLAKNIQYF	TGTGCCAGCAGCCAAGGGCGGGTCCTAGCCAAAAACATTCAGTACTTC
17	.	TRBJ1-5	TRBV19	TRBD1	CASSIGTGLSGNQPQHF	TGTGCCAGTAGTATCGGGACAGGGCTCAGTGGCAATCAGCCCCAGCATTTT
8	many	TRBJ1-1	TRBV20-1	.	CSARVAFF	TGCAGTGCTAGAGTAGCTTTCTTT
16	many	TRBJ1-1	TRBV7-2	.	CASSRKQGGRGTEAFF	TGTGCCAGCAGCCGCAAACAGGGTGGTAGGGGCACTGAAGCTTTCTTT
15	many	TRBJ2-2	TRBV6-1	.	CASRTNRANTGELFF	TGTGCCAGCAGGACGAACCGGGCAAACACCGGGGAGCTGTTTTTT
18	many	TRBJ2-1	TRBV11-3	TRBD2	CASSLDSTSGDSYNEQFF	TGTGCCAGCAGCTTAGATAGCACTAGCGGGGACTCCTACAATGAGCAGTTCTTC
15	once	TRBJ2-1	TRBV19	.	CASSIVGFLGNEQFF	TGTGCCAGTAGTATAGTGGGCTTTTTGGGTAATGAGCAGTTCTTC
14	many	TRBJ1-6	TRBV6-5	TRBD1	CASSYGTGRLGLHF	TGTGCCAGCAGTTACGGGACAGGCCGTTTGGGCCTCCACTTT
13	.	TRBJ1-4	TRBV18	.	CASSPGSREKLFF	TGTGCCAGCTCACCAGGGAGTCGGGAAAAACTGTTTTTT
12	many	TRBJ2-7	TRBV29-1	TRBD1	CSVAAGTAEQYF	TGCAGCGTTGCCGCTGGGACAGCCGAGCAGTACTTC
18	many	TRBJ1-1	TRBV12-3/TRBV12-4	.	CASSFRQGYRPRDTEAFF	TGTGCCAGCAGTTTTCGGCAGGGGTACAGACCTAGGGACACTGAAGCTTTCTTT
17	few	TRBJ2-5	TRBV7-2	TRBD2	CASTHLGGGPSQETQYF	TGTGCCAGCACCCACCTCGGCGGGGGGCCCAGTCAAGAGACCCAGTACTTC
16	.	TRBJ2-2	TRBV7-2	.	CASRDPWTANTGELFF	TGTGCCAGCAGAGACCCGTGGACAGCGAACACCGGGGAGCTGTTTTTT
13	few	TRBJ1-4	TRBV27	.	CASSSLSEGKLFF	TGTGCCAGCAGTTCCCTCTCTGAGGGAAAACTGTTTTTT
16	.	TRBJ2-7	TRBV19	TRBD1	CASSPFPTGGAGEQYF	TGTGCCAGTAGTCCATTTCCGACAGGGGGCGCAGGCGAGCAGTACTTC
13	many	TRBJ1-4	TRBV30	.	CAWNRGLHEKLFF	TGTGCCTGGAACAGAGGCCTTCATGAAAAACTGTTTTTT
13	many	TRBJ1-5	TRBV2	.	CASTGLSNQPQHF	TGTGCCAGCACCGGACTTAGCAATCAGCCCCAGCATTTT
12	.	TRBJ2-1	TRBV5-4	.	CASSFGRGEQFF	TGTGCCAGCAGCTTTGGGCGCGGTGAGCAGTTCTTC
13	many	TRBJ1-1	TRBV6-1	TRBD1	CASSLLRDSEAFF	TGTGCCAGCAGCCTCCTCCGGGACAGTGAAGCTTTCTTT
16	many	TRBJ1-1	TRBV18	.	CASSRGGGTMNTEAFF	TGTGCCAGCTCACGGGGTGGAGGCACCATGAACACTGAAGCTTTCTTT
15	many	TRBJ2-3	TRBV6-1	.	CASSTTPDGPDTQYF	TGTGCCAGCAGCACCACACCCGACGGCCCAGATACGCAGTATTTT
16	many	TRBJ2-3	TRBV20-1	TRBD2	CSARDRGSGGTDTQYF	TGCAGTGCTAGAGATCGGGGTAGCGGGGGCACAGATACGCAGTATTTT
14	once	TRBJ2-1	TRBV6-2/TRBV6-3	.	CASINVMTYNEQFF	TGTGCCAGCATAAACGTGATGACCTACAATGAGCAGTTCTTC
14	.	TRBJ2-3	TRBV20-1	TRBD2	CSARGEGNTDTQYF	TGCAGTGCTAGAGGGGAGGGCAACACAGATACGCAGTATTTT
15	many	TRBJ1-3	TRBV14	.	CASSRTAYSGNTIYF	TGTGCCAGCAGCCGAACAGCGTACTCTGGAAACACCATATATTTT
15	.	TRBJ1-3	TRBV7-6	.	CASSLGANTGNTIYF	TGTGCCAGCAGCTTAGGGGCAAATACTGGAAACACCATATATTTT
14	many	TRBJ1-2	TRBV7-2	.	CASSLRGGWDGYTF	TGTGCCAGCAGCTTAAGAGGGGGGTGGGACGGCTACACCTTC
15	few	TRBJ1-6	TRBV2	.	CASSDSGTNNSPLHF	TGTGCCAGCAGTGACTCTGGGACCAACAATTCACCCCTCCACTTT
14	many	TRBJ2-7	TRBV7-2	.	CASSLSGVVYEQYF	TGTGCCAGCAGCTTGTCGGGGGTGGTCTACGAGCAGTACTTC
12	many	TRBJ2-3	TRBV2	.	CASSYNVGTQYF	TGTGCCAGCAGTTACAATGTCGGTACGCAGTATTTT
16	many	TRBJ2-5	TRBV6-1	TRBD1	CASRRPGQGARETQYF	TGTGCCAGCAGGCGTCCGGGACAGGGGGCGCGGGAGACCCAGTACTTC
13	many	TRBJ1-1	TRBV11-2	.	CASSLNTITEAFF	TGTGCCAGCAGCTTAAACACGATAACTGAAGCTTTCTTT
14	.	TRBJ1-4	TRBV5-1	.	CASSPGAGNEKLFF	TGCGCCAGCAGCCCCGGGGCAGGGAATGAAAAACTGTTTTTT
15	many	TRBJ2-3	TRBV7-3	.	CASSFGGSNTDTQYF	TGTGCCAGCAGCTTTGGTGGCAGTAACACAGATACGCAGTATTTT
14	.	TRBJ1-1	TRBV11-1	.	CASSPMGSNTEAFF	TGTGCCAGCAGCCCTATGGGTTCGAACACTGAAGCTTTCTTT
14	many	TRBJ2-2	TRBV3-1	.	CASSQGPGEGELFF	TGTGCCAGCAGCCAAGGACCCGGGGAAGGGGAGCTGTTTTTT
14	.	TRBJ1-1	TRBV6-9	.	CVSSYESTGDEAFF	TGTGTCAGCAGTTACGAGTCGACAGGTGATGAAGCTTTCTTT